This T cell receptor (beta chain) was retrieved from a study of OX40 agonist ivuxolimab in advanced cancers. Study background: Every 2 weeks, ivuxolimab was infused into the patients intravenously at between 0.01 and 10 mg/kg. Past anti-PD-1, anti-PD-L1 or anti-CTLA-4 therapy was accepted, and roughly 40% had received some. The dose-escalation cohort had hepatocellular carcinoma, melanoma, renal cell or head and neck cancer. Study-level findings and limits: Specificity for antigen went undetermined in the expanded peripheral T cells.

This clone was picked up one time. Its antigen remains unidentified. This table comes from immunoSEQ multiplex PCR, and its TCRdb copy is limited to in-frame clones, with some not included. This sample has roughly 41,000 clones, with roughly 90% found just once. CDR1 SGHAT and CDR2 FQNNGV come from the germline V gene. Trimming cost V 1 base and J 8 bases, with 14 bases left between them. The CDR3 has 15 amino acids. The material was CD4+ or CD8+ T cells sorted from blood, obtained in a trial of the OX40 agonist ivuxolimab. V and J are TRBV11-2 and TRBJ1-4; perhaps TRBD1 as D (5 bases). This sequence originates from an adult with an advanced solid tumor such as melanoma, head and neck, liver or kidney cancer. The CDR3: CASSLGQLWEEKLFF. The CDR3 DNA is TGTGCCAGCAGCTTAGGACAGTTATGGGAGGAAAAACTGTTTTTT. Full variable domain (outside the CDR3, taken from reference TRBV11-2 and TRBJ1-4): EAGVAQSPRYKIIEKRQSVAFWCNPISGHATLYWYQQILGQGPKLLIQFQNNGVVDDSQLPKDRFSAERLKGVDSTLKIQPAKLEDSAVYLCASSLGQLWEEKLFFGSGTQLSVL.